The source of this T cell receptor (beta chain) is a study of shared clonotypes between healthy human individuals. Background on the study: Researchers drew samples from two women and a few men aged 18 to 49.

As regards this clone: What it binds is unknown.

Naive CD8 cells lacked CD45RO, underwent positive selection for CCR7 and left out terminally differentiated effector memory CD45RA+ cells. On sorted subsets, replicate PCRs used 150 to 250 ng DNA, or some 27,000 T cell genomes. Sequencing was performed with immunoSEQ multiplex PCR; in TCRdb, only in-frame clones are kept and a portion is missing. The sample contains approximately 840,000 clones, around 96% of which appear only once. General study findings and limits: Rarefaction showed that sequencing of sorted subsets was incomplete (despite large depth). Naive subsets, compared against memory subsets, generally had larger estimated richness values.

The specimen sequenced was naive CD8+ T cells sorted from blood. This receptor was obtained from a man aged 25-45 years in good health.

The DNA of the CDR3 is TGTGCCAGCAGCTTGGTTGCTAGCGGAAACTACGAGCAGTACTTC. This translates into CASSLVASGNYEQYF. The chain carries TRBV5-4 and TRBJ2-7, with TRBD2 identical over 7 bases. Trimming at V came to 0 bases and at J to 3 bases, leaving 6 bases not matched to a gene. CDR3 length: 15 amino acids. Germline values: CDR1 SGHNT, CDR2 YYREEE (reference sequence).